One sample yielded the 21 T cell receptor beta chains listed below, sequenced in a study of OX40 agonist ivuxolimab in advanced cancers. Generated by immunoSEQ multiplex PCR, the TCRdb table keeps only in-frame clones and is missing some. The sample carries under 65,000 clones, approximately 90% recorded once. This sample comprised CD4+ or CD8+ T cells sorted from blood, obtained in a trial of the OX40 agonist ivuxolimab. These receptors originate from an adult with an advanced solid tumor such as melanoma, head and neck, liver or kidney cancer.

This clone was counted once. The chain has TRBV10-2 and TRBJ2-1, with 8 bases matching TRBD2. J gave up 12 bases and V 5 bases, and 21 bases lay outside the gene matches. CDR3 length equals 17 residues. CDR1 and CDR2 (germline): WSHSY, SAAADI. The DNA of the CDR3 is TGCGCCAGCAGTCGCCCCGGACTTAGCGGGGTTGGTTCCGCGCAGTTCTTC. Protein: CASSRPGLSGVGSAQFF.

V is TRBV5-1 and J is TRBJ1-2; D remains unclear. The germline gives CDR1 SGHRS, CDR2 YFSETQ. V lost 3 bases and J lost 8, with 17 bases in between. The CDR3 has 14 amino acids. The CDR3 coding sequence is TGCGCCAGCAGCTCGGACGGACCATCGGAAGGCTACACCTTC. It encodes CASSSDGPSEGYTF.

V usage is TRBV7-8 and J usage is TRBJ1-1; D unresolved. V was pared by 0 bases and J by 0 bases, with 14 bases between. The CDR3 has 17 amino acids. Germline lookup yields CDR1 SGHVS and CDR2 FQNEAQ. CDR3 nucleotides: TGTGCCAGCAGCTTAGCGGAAGCCGTTTTGATGAACACTGAAGCTTTCTTT. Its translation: CASSLAEAVLMNTEAFF.

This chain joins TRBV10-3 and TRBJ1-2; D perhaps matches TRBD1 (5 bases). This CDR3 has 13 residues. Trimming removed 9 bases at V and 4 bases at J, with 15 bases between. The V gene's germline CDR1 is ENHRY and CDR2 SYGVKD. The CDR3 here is CAIGTDSSYGYTF. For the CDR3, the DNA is TGTGCCATTGGGACCGACAGCAGCTATGGCTACACCTTC.

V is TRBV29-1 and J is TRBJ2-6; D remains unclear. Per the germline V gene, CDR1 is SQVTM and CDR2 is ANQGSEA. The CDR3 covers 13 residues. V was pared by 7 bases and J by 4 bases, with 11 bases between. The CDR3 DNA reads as TGCAGCGCAACGGGTTTGGGGGCCAACGTCCTGACTTTC. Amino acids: CSATGLGANVLTF.

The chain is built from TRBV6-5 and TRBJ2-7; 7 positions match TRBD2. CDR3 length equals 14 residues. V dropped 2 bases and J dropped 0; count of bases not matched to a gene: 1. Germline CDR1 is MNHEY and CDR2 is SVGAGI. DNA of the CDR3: TGTGCCAGCAGTTACGGCGGGGGCTCCTACGAGCAGTACTTC. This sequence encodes CASSYGGGSYEQYF.

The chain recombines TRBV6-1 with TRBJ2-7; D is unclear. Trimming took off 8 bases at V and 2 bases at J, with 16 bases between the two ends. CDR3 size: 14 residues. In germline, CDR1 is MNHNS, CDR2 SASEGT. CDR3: CASVYAGIPYEQYF. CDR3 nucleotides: TGTGCCAGCGTGTACGCAGGAATTCCCTACGAGCAGTACTTC.

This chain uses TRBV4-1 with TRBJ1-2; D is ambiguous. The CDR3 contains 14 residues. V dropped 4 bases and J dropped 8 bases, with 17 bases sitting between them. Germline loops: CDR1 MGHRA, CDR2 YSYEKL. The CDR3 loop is CASSPLGPSEGYTF. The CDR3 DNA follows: TGCGCCAGCAGCCCTCTAGGGCCCTCGGAAGGCTACACCTTC.

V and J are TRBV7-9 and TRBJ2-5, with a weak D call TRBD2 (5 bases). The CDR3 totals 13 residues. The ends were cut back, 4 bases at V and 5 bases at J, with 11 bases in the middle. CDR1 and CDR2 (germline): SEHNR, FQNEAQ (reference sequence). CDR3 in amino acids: CASSYIWEETQYF. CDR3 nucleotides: TGTGCCAGCAGCTACATCTGGGAGGAGACCCAGTACTTC.

The CDR3 here is CASSAGGGFISGNTIYF. DNA of the CDR3: TGTGCCAGCAGCGCGGGAGGGGGATTCATATCTGGAAACACCATATATTTT. This chain uses TRBV9 with TRBJ1-3, with TRBD1 as a possible D gene (6 bases). Germline CDR1 is SGDLS and CDR2 is YYNGEE. V shed 3 bases and J shed 1 base, with 17 bases lying between them. The CDR3 length is 17 residues. The entire variable domain, with the rest obtained from reference TRBV9 and TRBJ1-3, is as follows: DSGVTQTPKHLITATGQRVTLRCSPRSGDLSVYWYQQSLDQGLQFLIQYYNGEERAKGNILERFSAQQFPDLHSELNLSSLELGDSALYFCASSAGGGFISGNTIYFGEGSWLTVV.

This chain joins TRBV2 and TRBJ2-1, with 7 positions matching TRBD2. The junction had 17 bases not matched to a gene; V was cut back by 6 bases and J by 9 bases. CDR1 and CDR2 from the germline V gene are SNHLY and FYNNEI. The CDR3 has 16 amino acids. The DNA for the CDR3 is TGTGCCAGCAGGGCCCGGGACTACCCGGGAGGTGGTGAGCAGTTCTTC. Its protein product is CASRARDYPGGGEQFF. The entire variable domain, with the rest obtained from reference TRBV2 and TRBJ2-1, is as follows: EPEVTQTPSHQVTQMGQEVILRCVPISNHLYFYWYRQILGQKVEFLVSFYNNEISEKSEIFDDQFSVERPDGSNFTLKIRSTKLEDSAMYFCASRARDYPGGGEQFFGPGTRLTVL.

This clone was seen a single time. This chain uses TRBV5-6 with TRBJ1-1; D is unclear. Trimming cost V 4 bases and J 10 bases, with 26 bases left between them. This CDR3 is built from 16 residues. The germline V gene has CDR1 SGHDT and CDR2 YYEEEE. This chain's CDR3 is CASSLQTAVSTVGAFF. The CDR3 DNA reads TGTGCCAGCAGCCTACAAACTGCAGTGTCGACCGTCGGAGCTTTCTTT. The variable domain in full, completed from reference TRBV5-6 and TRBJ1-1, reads DAGVTQSPTHLIKTRGQQVTLRCSPKSGHDTVSWYQQALGQGPQFIFQYYEEEERQRGNFPDRFSGHQFPNYSSELNVNALLLGDSALYLCASSLQTAVSTVGAFFGQGTRLTVV.

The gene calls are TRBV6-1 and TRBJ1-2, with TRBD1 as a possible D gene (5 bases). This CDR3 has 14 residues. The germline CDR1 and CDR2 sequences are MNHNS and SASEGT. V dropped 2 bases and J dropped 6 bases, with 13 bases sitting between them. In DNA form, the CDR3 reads TGTGCCAGCAGTGAACCCAGCGGAGGGGATGGCTACACCTTC. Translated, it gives CASSEPSGGDGYTF.

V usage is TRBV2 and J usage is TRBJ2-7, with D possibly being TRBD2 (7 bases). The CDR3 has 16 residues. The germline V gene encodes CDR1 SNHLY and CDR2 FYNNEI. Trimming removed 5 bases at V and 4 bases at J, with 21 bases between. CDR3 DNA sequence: TGTGCCAGCAGTAGTTCGGGCGGGGGCTATCTTTACGAGCAGTACTTC. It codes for CASSSSGGGYLYEQYF.

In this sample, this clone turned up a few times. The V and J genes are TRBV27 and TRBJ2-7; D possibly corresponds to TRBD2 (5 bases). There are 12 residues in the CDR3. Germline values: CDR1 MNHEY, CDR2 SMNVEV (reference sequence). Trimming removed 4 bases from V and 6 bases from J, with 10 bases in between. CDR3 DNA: TGTGCCAGCAGTTCCCTCGCGGGCGAGCAGTACTTC. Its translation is CASSSLAGEQYF.

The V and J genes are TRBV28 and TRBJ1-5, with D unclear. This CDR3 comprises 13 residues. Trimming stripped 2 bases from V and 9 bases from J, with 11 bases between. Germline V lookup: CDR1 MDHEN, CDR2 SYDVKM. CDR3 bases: TGTGCCAGCAGTTTAACTCAGGTCAGGCCCCAGCATTTT. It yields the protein CASSLTQVRPQHF.

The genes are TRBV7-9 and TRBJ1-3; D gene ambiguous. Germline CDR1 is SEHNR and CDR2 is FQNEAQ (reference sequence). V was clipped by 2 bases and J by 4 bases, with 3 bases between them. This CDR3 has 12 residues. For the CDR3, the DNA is TGTGCCAGCAGCTTATCCGGAAACACCATATATTTT. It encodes CASSLSGNTIYF.

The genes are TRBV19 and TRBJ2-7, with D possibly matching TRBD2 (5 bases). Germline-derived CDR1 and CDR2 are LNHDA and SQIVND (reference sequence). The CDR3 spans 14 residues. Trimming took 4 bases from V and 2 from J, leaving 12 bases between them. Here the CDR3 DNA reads TGTGCCAGTAGTACTTTGACGGGGACCTACGAGCAGTACTTC. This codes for CASSTLTGTYEQYF.

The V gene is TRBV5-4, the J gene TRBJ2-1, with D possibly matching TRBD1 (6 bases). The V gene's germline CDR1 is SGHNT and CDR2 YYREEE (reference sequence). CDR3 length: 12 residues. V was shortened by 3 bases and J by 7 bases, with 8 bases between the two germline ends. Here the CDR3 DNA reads TGTGCCAGCAGCTACCAGGGGAATGAGCAGTTCTTC. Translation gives CASSYQGNEQFF.

CDR3 bases: TGTGCCAGCAGCTTAGAAGCCGGATCTAACTATGGCTACACCTTC. Amino acid sequence: CASSLEAGSNYGYTF. The chain combines TRBV7-9 with TRBJ1-2; D gene unclear. Trimming took 1 base from V and 0 from J, leaving 9 bases between them. The CDR3 consists of 15 residues. From germline, CDR1 is SEHNR and CDR2 FQNEAQ (reference sequence).

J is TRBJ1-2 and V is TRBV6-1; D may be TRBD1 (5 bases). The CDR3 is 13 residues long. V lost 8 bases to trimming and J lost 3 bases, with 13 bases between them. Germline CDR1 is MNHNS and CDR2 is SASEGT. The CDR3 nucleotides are TGTGCCAGCCACTCCAGGGAACACTATGGCTACACCTTC. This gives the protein CASHSREHYGYTF.